The following is a TCR beta chain sequence with its context. This sample stems from a study of blood T cells in healthy people across ages. Next came a second PCR, run for about 7 to 12 cycles, which used a sample-barcoded 5' primer along with a J-beta primer mix. TCRdb re-derived calls from the 5' RACE reads in MiXCR, one entry per CDR3 protein. The sample lists hundreds of thousands of distinct CDR3 sequences, about a fifth occurring once. The V gene lost 0 bases and the J gene lost 8 bases, with 8 bases spanning the gap. The CDR3 is 12 amino acids. Germline CDR1 GTSNPN, CDR2 SVGIG (reference sequence).

The TCR sequence derives from a man aged 65-85 years in good health. Input material: blood. V usage is TRBV30 and J usage is TRBJ2-1; D is unclear. CDR3 DNA: TGTGCCTGGAGTGTCAGAAACTATGAGCAGTTCTTC. This codes for CAWSVRNYEQFF. The entire variable domain, with the rest obtained from reference TRBV30 and TRBJ2-1, is as follows: SQTIHQWPATLVQPVGSPLSLECTVEGTSNPNLYWYRQAAGRGLQLLFYSVGIGQISSEVPQNLSASRPQDRQFILSSKKLLLSDSGFYLCAWSVRNYEQFFGPGTRLTVL.